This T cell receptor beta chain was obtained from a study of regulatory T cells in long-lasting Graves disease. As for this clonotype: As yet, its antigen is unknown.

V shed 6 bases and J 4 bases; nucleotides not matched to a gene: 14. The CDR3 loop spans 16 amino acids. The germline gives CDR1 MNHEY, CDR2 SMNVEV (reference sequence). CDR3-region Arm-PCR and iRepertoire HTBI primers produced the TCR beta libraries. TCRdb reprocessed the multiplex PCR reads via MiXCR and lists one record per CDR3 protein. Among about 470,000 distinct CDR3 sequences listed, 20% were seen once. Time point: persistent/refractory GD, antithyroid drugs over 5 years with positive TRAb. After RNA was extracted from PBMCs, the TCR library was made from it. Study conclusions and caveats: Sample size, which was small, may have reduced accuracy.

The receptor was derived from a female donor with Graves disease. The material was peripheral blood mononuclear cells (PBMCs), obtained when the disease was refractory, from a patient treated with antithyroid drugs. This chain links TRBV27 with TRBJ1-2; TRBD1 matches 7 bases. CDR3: CASREETGQGSYGYTF. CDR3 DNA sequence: TGTGCCAGCAGGGAGGAGACAGGGCAGGGTAGCTATGGCTACACCTTC.